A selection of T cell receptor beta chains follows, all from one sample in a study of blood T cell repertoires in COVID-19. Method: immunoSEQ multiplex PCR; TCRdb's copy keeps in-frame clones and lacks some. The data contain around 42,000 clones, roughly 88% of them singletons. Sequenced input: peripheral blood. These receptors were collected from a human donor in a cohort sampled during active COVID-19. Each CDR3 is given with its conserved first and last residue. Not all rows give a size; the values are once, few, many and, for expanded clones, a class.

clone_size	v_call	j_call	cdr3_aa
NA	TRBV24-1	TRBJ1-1	CATSEDRVNTEAFF
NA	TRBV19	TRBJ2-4	CATQLAGGPNIQYF
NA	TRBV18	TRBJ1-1	CASSPRGADSEAFF
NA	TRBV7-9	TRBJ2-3	CASSSLQGARADTQYF
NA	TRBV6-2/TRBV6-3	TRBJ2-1	CASSYRPGQGDNEQFF
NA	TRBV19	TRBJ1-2	CASSTRDQTDGYTF
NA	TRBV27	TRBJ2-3	CASSLFGRDTDTQYF
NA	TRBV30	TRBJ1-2	CAWSVTGGYGYTF
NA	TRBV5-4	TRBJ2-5	CASSLEGDGETQYF
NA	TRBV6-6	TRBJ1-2	CASSYTTGSYGYTF
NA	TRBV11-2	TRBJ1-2	CASSPPGQSLGYTF
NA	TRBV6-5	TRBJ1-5	CASSGQGHQPQHF
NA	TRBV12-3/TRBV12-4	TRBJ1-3	CASISGNTIYF
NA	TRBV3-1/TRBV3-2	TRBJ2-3	CASSRTVNTDTQYF
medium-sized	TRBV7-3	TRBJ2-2	CASSLSLGTGGPGELFF
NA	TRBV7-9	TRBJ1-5	CASSLSAGYQPQHF
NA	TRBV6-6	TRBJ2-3	CASRTPAGQGTDTQYF
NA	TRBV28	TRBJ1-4	CASGTDRPLMRKLFF
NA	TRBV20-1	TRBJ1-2	CSARDISGYTF
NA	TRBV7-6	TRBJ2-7	CASSLAGSSGRAYEQYF
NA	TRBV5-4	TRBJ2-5	CASSLADGETQYF
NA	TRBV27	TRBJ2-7	CASSDRGTGRSYEQYF
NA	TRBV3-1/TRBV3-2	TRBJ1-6	CASSQVAGSNSPLHF
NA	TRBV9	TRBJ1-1	CASSPDGTGYTEAFF
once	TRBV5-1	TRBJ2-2	CASSLVAGDSTGELFF
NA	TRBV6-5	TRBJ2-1	CASSIAGSSYNEQFF
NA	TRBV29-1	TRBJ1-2	CSVEEEWTGLGYTF
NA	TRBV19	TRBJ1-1	CASSIVGRPMNTEAFF
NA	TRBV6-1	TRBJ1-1	CASSDFRREHYTEAFF
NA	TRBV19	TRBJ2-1	CASSIGSGRPYEQFF
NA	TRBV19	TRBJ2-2	CASRPGTSGISGRTGELFF
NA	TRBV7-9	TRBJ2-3	CASSDGRFGTGGGDTQYF
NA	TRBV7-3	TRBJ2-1	CASSPGHRYNEQFF
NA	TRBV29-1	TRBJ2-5	CSVEQGFTQYF
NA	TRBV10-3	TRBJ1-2	CAISESQGSGYTF
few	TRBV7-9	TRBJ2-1	CASSLRGGLNNEQFF
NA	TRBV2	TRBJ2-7	CASIRTSGGSPLAEQYF